The 24 T cell receptor beta chains below come from one sample, sequenced in a study of PD-L1 blockade in urothelial cancer (TCRdb year 2017). The time point label for this specimen denotes: pretreatment peripheral blood. Libraries were constructed by the immunoSEQ multiplex PCR assay. This immuneACCESS table, as held by TCRdb, lists in-frame sequences with V and J called but not all clones. Of the missing ones, under half trace to an unresolved V gene in checked studies; the others have no known cause. The sample table records 86,000 or so clones; under 90% of these occur just once. Clones ranked in the top ten supply around 14% of the sample. The source material was PBMCs, sampled around atezolizumab (anti-PD-L1) treatment. Every receptor here comes from a man in his 60s with urothelial cancer.

V usage is TRBV5-4 and J usage is TRBJ2-5, with no clear D. Germline CDR1 and CDR2: SGHNT and YYREEE (reference sequence). CDR3 length: 13 amino acids. Trimming cost V 3 bases and J 4 bases, with 10 bases left between them. CDR3 loop: CASSWLVGETQYF. The CDR3 region has the DNA TGTGCCAGCAGCTGGCTAGTGGGAGAGACCCAGTACTTC.

This chain joins TRBV19 and TRBJ2-7; TRBD2 matches at 7 bases. The J segment lost 9 bases and the V segment lost 5 bases, leaving 16 bases of the junction unmatched. Germline V gene lookup returns CDR1 LNHDA and CDR2 SQIVND (reference sequence). This CDR3 comprises 15 residues. The CDR3 bases are TGTGCCAGTAGTCCCTTTAGGGCGGGAGAGGTCGCGCAGTACTTC. This translates into CASSPFRAGEVAQYF.

V gene TRBV4-3 combines with J gene TRBJ2-1; D might be TRBD2 (6 bases). V shed 1 base and J shed 4 bases, with 11 bases lying between them. The germline V gene encodes CDR1 LGHNA and CDR2 YSLEER. This CDR3 comprises 15 residues. The CDR3: CASSQVPGLYNEQFF. The CDR3 DNA reads TGCGCCAGCAGCCAAGTCCCGGGACTTTACAATGAGCAGTTCTTC.

This clone was seen only once. This chain uses TRBV30 with TRBJ1-2; D is unclear. The CDR3 runs to 14 residues. V was pared by 0 bases and J by 2 bases, with 10 bases between. CDR1 is GTSNPN, CDR2 SVGIG, per germline (reference sequence). The CDR3 here is CAWSVLRRNYGYTF. CDR3 coding DNA: TGTGCCTGGAGTGTACTAAGGAGAAACTATGGCTACACCTTC.

There are a few counts of this clone. The chain joins TRBV5-1 to TRBJ1-1; 10 bases are a match to TRBD1. This CDR3 comprises 12 residues. In germline, CDR1 is SGHRS, CDR2 YFSETQ. The V segment lost 4 bases and the J segment 11 bases; nucleotides outside the gene matches: 5. CDR3 residues: CASSGGTGEAFF. The CDR3 nucleotides are TGCGCCAGCAGCGGCGGGACAGGGGAGGCTTTCTTT. Based on the CDR3 plus reference TRBV5-1 and TRBJ1-1, the full variable domain is KAGVTQTPRYLIKTRGQQVTLSCSPISGHRSVSWYQQTPGQGLQFLFEYFSETQRNKGNFPGRFSGRQFSNSRSEMNVSTLELGDSALYLCASSGGTGEAFFGQGTRLTVV.

The rearrangement joins TRBV2 to TRBJ2-2; TRBD2 matches at 13 bases. The trim removed 4 bases at V and 6 bases at J, leaving 5 bases unmatched. The CDR3 has 16 residues. The germline V gene has CDR1 SNHLY and CDR2 FYNNEI. CDR3 nucleotide sequence: TGTGCCAGCAGTGTTACCGGGACTAGCGGGGCCGGGGAGCTGTTTTTT. Protein sequence: CASSVTGTSGAGELFF.

The rearrangement uses TRBV6-6 and TRBJ2-6; D remains unclear. Germline V CDR1 and CDR2: MNHNY, SVGAGI (reference sequence). The CDR3 loop spans 13 amino acids. In DNA form, the CDR3 reads TGTGCGACTTTTTACCCTGGGGCCAACGTCCTGACTTTC. Protein sequence: CATFYPGANVLTF.

The chain couples TRBV5-5 to TRBJ2-3; tentatively, D is TRBD1 (5 bases). CDR3 length: 15 amino acids. V dropped 1 base and J dropped 2 bases, with 11 bases sitting between them. Germline values: CDR1 SGHKS, CDR2 YYEKEE (reference sequence). DNA of the CDR3: TGTGCCAGCAGCTTGCTCGACAGCACCACAGATACGCAGTATTTT. Translated, it gives CASSLLDSTTDTQYF.

A few counts support this clone. The chain has TRBV7-9 and TRBJ1-1, with 8 positions matching TRBD1. This CDR3 has 15 amino acids. The germline V gene encodes CDR1 SEHNR and CDR2 FQNEAQ (reference sequence). V shed 5 bases and J 3 bases; nucleotides not matched to a gene: 8. In DNA, the CDR3 is TGTGCCAGCAGCCGCAGCAGGGGGCTGGACACTGAAGCTTTCTTT. Its protein product is CASSRSRGLDTEAFF.

The chain couples TRBV7-3 to TRBJ2-1; the match to TRBD2 covers 10 bases. With 5 bases clipped from V and 9 bases from J, the junction kept 7 bases outside the gene matches. Germline V gives CDR1 SGHTA, CDR2 FQGTGA. The CDR3 totals 14 residues. The CDR3 sequence is CASSPRSGGVEQFF. The CDR3 DNA follows: TGTGCCAGCAGCCCTAGGAGCGGGGGGGTTGAGCAGTTCTTC.

The chain links TRBV7-9 to TRBJ1-1, with 7 bases identical to TRBD1. The CDR3 sequence is 15 residues long. Germline V gene data show CDR1 as SEHNR and CDR2 as FQNEAQ (reference sequence). V lost 5 bases, J lost 6 bases, and 12 bases stayed unmatched. The CDR3: CASSRRQGKLSEAFF. In nucleotides, the CDR3 is TGTGCCAGCAGCAGGCGACAGGGAAAACTTTCTGAAGCTTTCTTT.

The chain combines TRBV11-2 with TRBJ1-1; possibly TRBD1 for D (5 bases). With 4 bases removed from V and 2 bases from J, the gap between germline ends came to 8 bases. The germline CDR1 and CDR2 sequences are SGHAT and FQNNGV. The CDR3 loop spans 13 amino acids. The CDR3 loop is CASSSTVNTEAFF. Here the CDR3 DNA reads TGTGCCAGCAGCTCGACAGTAAACACTGAAGCTTTCTTT.

The J gene is TRBJ2-3, the V gene TRBV6-1, with 12 bases aligning to TRBD2. Germline-derived CDR1 and CDR2 are MNHNS and SASEGT. The CDR3 loop spans 17 amino acids. J was trimmed by 3 bases and V by 0 bases; bases with no gene match: 4. The CDR3 spells CASSEALAGGPTDTQYF. Written as DNA, the CDR3 is TGTGCCAGCAGTGAAGCTCTAGCGGGAGGGCCTACAGATACGCAGTATTTT.

The rearrangement uses TRBV18 and TRBJ2-5; TRBD1 matches at 7 bases. From germline, CDR1 is KGHSH and CDR2 LQKENI. V dropped 4 bases and J dropped 4; count of bases not matched to a gene: 18. CDR3 length: 18 residues. The CDR3 here is CASSRAVGTAIRGETQYF. DNA of the CDR3: TGTGCCAGCTCACGCGCGGTCGGGACAGCTATTCGGGGAGAGACCCAGTACTTC.

This clone has a handful of counts. The J gene is TRBJ1-5, the V gene TRBV28; D gene uncertain. The CDR3 consists of 12 residues. Germline CDR1 is MDHEN and CDR2 is SYDVKM. V lost 6 bases, J lost 7 bases, and 10 bases lay in between. The DNA for the CDR3 is TGTGCCAGCAGGACTGAACCCCAGCCCCAGCATTTT. The encoded protein is CASRTEPQPQHF. The full variable domain, its missing parts supplied by reference TRBV28 and TRBJ1-5, is DVKVTQSSRYLVKRTGEKVFLECVQDMDHENMFWYRQDPGLGLRLIYFSYDVKMKEKGDIPEGYSVSREKKERFSLILESASTNQTSMYLCASRTEPQPQHFGDGTRLSIL.

For the CDR3, the DNA is TGTGCCATCAGTGAGTCGAGTTCCGGTTATTGGGCTTTCTTT. It codes for CAISESSSGYWAFF. The chain couples TRBV10-3 to TRBJ1-1; D is ambiguous. V gave up 0 bases and J gave up 11 bases, with 16 bases separating them. Germline loops: CDR1 ENHRY, CDR2 SYGVKD. The CDR3 has 14 residues.

V is TRBV5-8 and J is TRBJ2-2; 8 nucleotides line up with TRBD1. V shed 4 bases and J 7 bases; nucleotides not matched to a gene: 6. The CDR3 loop spans 14 amino acids. Germline V gene data show CDR1 as SGHTS and CDR2 as YDEGEE. The CDR3 here is CASSPQGAVGELFF. In DNA, the CDR3 is TGTGCCAGCAGCCCCCAGGGGGCGGTCGGGGAGCTGTTTTTT.

The gene calls are TRBV11-2 and TRBJ2-3, with TRBD2 identical over 7 bases. V lost 3 bases, J lost 5 bases, and 11 bases stayed unmatched. This CDR3 is 16 amino acids long. CDR1 and CDR2 (germline): SGHAT, FQNNGV. The CDR3 region is CASSLPGGSAGDTQYF. The CDR3 DNA sequence: TGTGCCAGCAGCTTGCCGGGGGGTAGCGCCGGAGATACGCAGTATTTT.

The rearrangement links TRBV6-1 to TRBJ2-1; D is possibly TRBD1 (6 bases). Trimming left V 5 bases short and J 10 bases short, with 15 bases between. Per germline, CDR1 MNHNS and CDR2 SASEGT. The CDR3 spans 13 residues. The CDR3 sequence: CASSRARGGEQFF. CDR3 DNA sequence: TGTGCCAGCAGTAGGGCCAGGGGTGGCGAGCAGTTCTTC.

As for this clone: This specimen includes other DNA sequences encoding the same CDR3. The genes are TRBV6-6 and TRBJ1-2; 8 bases are a match to TRBD1. V was pared by 3 bases and J by 7 bases, with 10 bases of the junction left unmatched. Germline lookup yields CDR1 MNHNY and CDR2 SVGAGI (reference sequence). The CDR3 runs to 15 residues. CDR3 in DNA: TGTGCCAGCAGTTATTGGCCCCCAGGGGGCGGTGGCTACACCTTC. Translation: CASSYWPPGGGGYTF.

This clone was picked up a small number of times. J is TRBJ2-4 and V is TRBV9; tentative D call: TRBD1 (5 bases). From germline, CDR1 is SGDLS and CDR2 YYNGEE. Trimming removed 3 bases from V and 3 bases from J, with 10 bases in between. The length of the CDR3 is 14 residues. CDR3 in DNA: TGTGCCAGCAGCGCGACAGACCTCAAAAACATTCAGTACTTC. Its protein product is CASSATDLKNIQYF.

This chain links TRBV5-1 with TRBJ1-1; 10 bases agree with TRBD1. CDR1 and CDR2 (germline): SGHRS, YFSETQ. Trimming removed 0 bases from V and 0 bases from J; junction bases left unmatched: 5. The CDR3 has 17 amino acids. CDR3 DNA: TGCGCCAGCAGCTTGGGACAGGGGGCGCGGATGAACACTGAAGCTTTCTTT. Amino acids: CASSLGQGARMNTEAFF.

This clone showed up just a few times. This rearrangement joins TRBV5-1 to TRBJ2-2; a possible D gene is TRBD2 (6 bases). CDR3 length equals 16 residues. Trimming removed 3 bases at V and 5 bases at J, with 17 bases between. Germline V gene data show CDR1 as SGHRS and CDR2 as YFSETQ. The DNA for the CDR3 is TGCGCCAGCAGCTGGGCACTAGCAAGAGGAACCGGGGAGCTGTTTTTT. Amino acids: CASSWALARGTGELFF. Together with reference TRBV5-1 and TRBJ2-2, the CDR3 gives the full variable domain: KAGVTQTPRYLIKTRGQQVTLSCSPISGHRSVSWYQQTPGQGLQFLFEYFSETQRNKGNFPGRFSGRQFSNSRSEMNVSTLELGDSALYLCASSWALARGTGELFFGEGSRLTVL.

The J gene is TRBJ2-2, the V gene TRBV5-1; D call uncertain. Trimming removed 0 bases at V and 4 bases at J, with 7 bases between. The length of the CDR3 is 14 residues. Germline lookup yields CDR1 SGHRS and CDR2 YFSETQ. The CDR3 DNA follows: TGCGCCAGCAGCTTGGGACACCTCACCGGGGAGCTGTTTTTT. It codes for CASSLGHLTGELFF.